These 28 T cell receptor beta chains were sequenced from one sample in a study of CD8+ T cells in alopecia areata. As for treatment: oral pan-JAK inhibitor, 5-10 mg twice daily. RNA was isolated and reverse transcribed to cDNA, the sequencing template. Profiled with immunoSEQ multiplex PCR; TCRdb holds only in-frame clones, not every one. The top ten hold over 3% of the sample, which has 150,000 to 200,000 clones, 50% to 60% seen once. Sequenced here: CD4+ T cells sorted from blood, sampled at week 4, from a patient treated with tofacitinib. The receptors stem from a human donor with alopecia areata.

This clone was detected only a few times. The chain uses TRBV30 and TRBJ2-3, with no clear D. The CDR3 is 11 residues long. CDR1 is GTSNPN, CDR2 SVGIG, per germline (reference sequence). Trimming shortened V by 4 bases and J by 3 bases, and 5 bases separated the two germline ends. CDR3 loop: CAWTGTDTQYF. The CDR3 DNA reads as TGTGCCTGGACCGGAACAGATACGCAGTATTTT.

The chain employs TRBV28 and TRBJ2-7, with TRBD1 matching over 9 bases. This CDR3 is 15 amino acids long. Germline V gene sequence: CDR1 MDHEN, CDR2 SYDVKM. V shed 5 bases and J 6 bases; nucleotides not matched to a gene: 11. The CDR3 sequence: CASSSPGQGYSEQYF. The CDR3 bases are TGTGCCAGCAGTAGCCCAGGACAGGGGTACTCCGAGCAGTACTTC.

The V gene is TRBV4-1, the J gene TRBJ2-5, with D maybe TRBD1 (6 bases). In germline, CDR1 is MGHRA, CDR2 YSYEKL. The germline V and J ends were trimmed by 4 bases and 3 bases, with 15 bases remaining between them. The CDR3 covers 15 residues. The CDR3 DNA sequence: TGCGCCAGCAGCCCCCGTTTAACAGGGAAAGAGACCCAGTACTTC. Its translation is CASSPRLTGKETQYF.

This rearrangement joins TRBV6-4 to TRBJ1-2; the D is unclear. The germline V gene has CDR1 MRHNA and CDR2 SNTAGT. With 0 bases removed from V and 8 bases from J, the gap between germline ends came to 13 bases. The CDR3 contains 14 residues. The DNA for the CDR3 is TGTGCCAGCAGTGACTCGATAGACACGGGAGGCTACACCTTC. It encodes CASSDSIDTGGYTF.

The CDR3 sequence is CASSQGGTGSGNTIYF. Written as DNA, the CDR3 is TGTGCCAGCAGCCAAGGGGGGACAGGCTCTGGAAACACCATATATTTT. This chain links TRBV4-2 with TRBJ1-3, with 8 nucleotides matching TRBD1. V dropped 1 base and J dropped 0; count of bases not matched to a gene: 2. The CDR3 extends over 16 amino acids. Germline assignment: CDR1 LGHNA and CDR2 YNFKEQ.

This clone was counted once. The junction departs from the called germline gene at one end, perhaps through a read error. V gene TRBV7-2 combines with J gene TRBJ2-7, with 12 bases identical to TRBD2. In germline, CDR1 is SGHTA, CDR2 FQGNSA. The CDR3 sequence is 14 residues long. The CDR3 sequence: CASSLAGGPDEQYF. CDR3 DNA sequence: TGTGCCAGCAGCCTAGCGGGGGGGCCAGACGAGCAGTACTTC.

The chain is built from TRBV30 and TRBJ1-1, with TRBD1 as a possible D gene (5 bases). In germline, CDR1 is GTSNPN, CDR2 SVGIG (reference sequence). V was clipped by 5 bases and J by 3 bases, with 13 bases between them. The CDR3 extends over 13 amino acids. The CDR3 reads CAWVPGGYTEAFF. The CDR3, as DNA: TGTGCCTGGGTCCCCGGGGGATACACTGAAGCTTTCTTT.

This rearrangement joins TRBV6-5 to TRBJ1-1, with D hard to call. The CDR3 consists of 12 residues. The V end lost 5 bases, the J end lost 11 bases, and 15 bases lay between the germline ends. Germline loops: CDR1 MNHEY, CDR2 SVGAGI. The CDR3 spells CASSPGRSRAFF. In nucleotides, the CDR3 is TGTGCCAGCAGTCCGGGGAGGTCCCGGGCTTTCTTT.

This rearrangement joins TRBV29-1 to TRBJ2-3; 12 positions agree with TRBD2. Per germline, CDR1 SQVTM and CDR2 ANQGSEA. J was trimmed by 4 bases and V by 6 bases; bases with no gene match: 14. The CDR3 length is 17 residues. Written as DNA, the CDR3 is TGCAGCGTCGTTGGTGTCCCTAGCGGGGGGGCTCCAGATACGCAGTATTTT. Translated: CSVVGVPSGGAPDTQYF.

This clone has a handful of counts. Here the CDR3 reads CAWSKQVYEQYF. The CDR3 coding sequence is TGTGCCTGGAGTAAGCAGGTCTACGAGCAGTACTTC. V and J are TRBV30 and TRBJ2-7; D remains unclear. V lost 2 bases and J lost 3, with 8 bases in between. There are 12 residues in the CDR3. The V gene's germline CDR1 is GTSNPN and CDR2 SVGIG (reference sequence).

This clone has a handful of counts. The V gene is TRBV19, the J gene TRBJ2-3; D is ambiguous. Germline V gene sequence: CDR1 LNHDA, CDR2 SQIVND (reference sequence). The V end lost 5 bases, the J end lost 0 bases, and 6 bases lay between the germline ends. The length of the CDR3 is 13 residues. The CDR3 loop is CASSGQSTDTQYF. Here the CDR3 DNA reads TGTGCCAGTAGTGGGCAGAGCACAGATACGCAGTATTTT.

The chain links TRBV2 to TRBJ2-2, with unresolved D. CDR1 and CDR2 (germline): SNHLY, FYNNEI. Trimming took off 7 bases at V and 0 bases at J, with 9 bases between the two ends. This CDR3 has 14 amino acids. The CDR3: CASKGTANTGELFF. The CDR3 DNA is TGTGCCAGCAAGGGAACAGCGAACACCGGGGAGCTGTTTTTT.

V usage is TRBV4-1 and J usage is TRBJ2-1, with D uncertain. The V end lost 6 bases, the J end lost 10 bases, and 16 bases lay between the germline ends. This CDR3 spans 13 amino acids. Germline V gene data show CDR1 as MGHRA and CDR2 as YSYEKL. CDR3 nucleotides: TGCGCCAGCAGGGGAAGTGAGTCCGGGGAGCAGTTCTTC. Its protein product is CASRGSESGEQFF.

The chain links TRBV25-1 to TRBJ2-1; either TRBD1 or TRBD2 may fit D (5 bases each). Looked up from germline, CDR1 is MGHDK and CDR2 is SYGVNS. CDR3 length equals 11 residues. V lost 3 bases, J lost 9 bases, and 6 bases lay in between. CDR3 DNA sequence: TGTGCCAGCAGTGAGGGACGTGAGCAGTTCTTC. It translates to CASSEGREQFF.

This chain uses TRBV25-1 with TRBJ1-2; D remains ambiguous. V was pared by 6 bases and J by 3 bases, with 8 bases between. The CDR3 sequence is 12 residues long. Germline CDR1 MGHDK, CDR2 SYGVNS. CDR3 coding DNA: TGTGCCAGCAGGCTACGGGACTATGGCTACACCTTC. Protein sequence: CASRLRDYGYTF.

A single count supports this clone. The rearrangement links TRBV2 to TRBJ1-5; 8 bases agree with TRBD1. This CDR3 region has 13 residues. Germline V CDR1 and CDR2: SNHLY, FYNNEI. Trimming removed 7 bases from V and 7 bases from J; junction bases left unmatched: 6. The CDR3 loop is CASKGTGGQPQHF. CDR3 nucleotide sequence: TGTGCCAGCAAAGGGACAGGTGGACAGCCCCAGCATTTT.

Turning to this clone: This same CDR3 is encoded by further DNA sequences in the sample. The genes are TRBV30 and TRBJ1-6; 9 bases fit TRBD1. CDR1 is GTSNPN and CDR2 is SVGIG in the germline V gene (reference sequence). The CDR3 runs 13 residues. Trimming at V came to 3 bases and at J to 10 bases, leaving 4 bases not matched to a gene. The CDR3 here is CAWRRDRDSPLHF. The DNA of the CDR3 is TGTGCCTGGAGACGGGACAGGGACTCACCCCTCCACTTT.

V and J are TRBV9 and TRBJ2-1; the match to TRBD2 covers 7 bases. CDR1 and CDR2 (germline): SGDLS, YYNGEE. Trimming cost V 1 base and J 2 bases; bases outside gene matches: 3. The CDR3 has 15 residues. CDR3 bases: TGTGCCAGCAGCGTAACGCTAGCGGCCTACAATGAGCAGTTCTTC. This encodes CASSVTLAAYNEQFF.

In this sample, this clone turned up a few times. V and J are TRBV29-1 and TRBJ1-2; weak D call: TRBD1 (6 bases). The CDR3 is 15 residues long. Trimming cost V 0 bases and J 2 bases, with 13 bases left between them. Germline values: CDR1 SQVTM, CDR2 ANQGSEA. CDR3 nucleotides: TGCAGCGTTGAAGATCCAGCAACAGGGAACTATGGCTACACCTTC. Translated: CSVEDPATGNYGYTF.

In its sample, this clone was seen a few times. The V and J genes are TRBV29-1 and TRBJ2-7; maybe TRBD1 (5 bases). CDR3 length: 12 residues. Germline V gene data show CDR1 as SQVTM and CDR2 as ANQGSEA. V lost 7 bases and J lost 5, with 15 bases in between. The CDR3 DNA is TGCAGCGCTACGGACACATCCCACGAGCAGTACTTC. It specifies CSATDTSHEQYF.

V is TRBV29-1 and J is TRBJ2-7, with no clear D. V was cut by 0 bases and J by 7 bases, with 7 bases left in between. Germline V gene sequence: CDR1 SQVTM, CDR2 ANQGSEA. The CDR3 runs to 11 residues. The DNA for the CDR3 is TGCAGCGTTGAAGATGTAGGGGAGCAGTACTTC. Translation: CSVEDVGEQYF.

The chain is built from TRBV7-9 and TRBJ2-3, with a tentative D call TRBD2 (5 bases). CDR3 length: 15 amino acids. Trimming stripped 0 bases from V and 1 base from J, with 8 bases between. The V gene's germline CDR1 is SEHNR and CDR2 FQNEAQ (reference sequence). Written as DNA, the CDR3 is TGTGCCAGCAGCTTAGCCGGACTCGGCACAGATACGCAGTATTTT. This gives the protein CASSLAGLGTDTQYF.

This clone turned up a few times. The gene calls are TRBV5-1 and TRBJ2-5, with TRBD2 matching over 7 bases. This CDR3 contains 15 residues. In germline, CDR1 is SGHRS, CDR2 YFSETQ. V shed 0 bases, J shed 2 bases, and the junction held 4 bases outside the gene matches. In DNA form, the CDR3 reads TGCGCCAGCAGCTTGGGGACTAGTAGGCAAGAGACCCAGTACTTC. As protein: CASSLGTSRQETQYF.

The chain has TRBV30 and TRBJ2-1; D tentatively fits TRBD1 or TRBD2 (6 bases each). This CDR3 contains 18 residues. Germline loops: CDR1 GTSNPN, CDR2 SVGIG (reference sequence). V lost 5 bases and J 2 bases, leaving 25 bases between the germline ends. Here the CDR3 reads CAWGPPPPGALPYNEQFF. For the CDR3, the DNA is TGTGCCTGGGGGCCGCCACCCCCGGGGGCCCTCCCCTACAATGAGCAGTTCTTC.

The chain uses TRBV9 and TRBJ2-1, with 7 positions matching TRBD1. Germline values: CDR1 SGDLS, CDR2 YYNGEE. Losses at the gene ends were 0 bases for V and 8 bases for J; bases not matched to a gene: 5. The CDR3 covers 14 residues. CDR3 sequence (DNA): TGTGCCAGCAGCGTAGCACAGGGGTTTGATGAGCAGTTCTTC. Translation: CASSVAQGFDEQFF.

This chain links TRBV5-1 with TRBJ2-5; 12 nucleotides align to TRBD2. V shed 6 bases and J 5 bases; nucleotides not matched to a gene: 5. CDR3 length: 14 amino acids. Per the germline V gene, CDR1 is SGHRS and CDR2 is YFSETQ. The CDR3, as DNA: TGCGCCAGCACGAAAGGGACTAGCGGGGAGACCCAGTACTTC. Residues: CASTKGTSGETQYF.

The V gene is TRBV9, the J gene TRBJ2-3; no definite D call. Germline CDR1 and CDR2: SGDLS and YYNGEE. V lost 4 bases and J lost 1, with 13 bases in between. The CDR3 spans 15 residues. The CDR3 bases are TGTGCCAGCAGCCCCACGGAGAGACGCACAGATACGCAGTATTTT. Protein sequence: CASSPTERRTDTQYF.

The genes are TRBV5-1 and TRBJ2-7, with 8 positions matching TRBD2. Per the germline V gene, CDR1 is SGHRS and CDR2 is YFSETQ. The CDR3 runs to 13 residues. V gave up 4 bases and J gave up 2 bases; unmatched junction bases: 2. CDR3 bases: TGCGCCAGCAGCCGGGGGGGCGCCTACGAGCAGTACTTC. This codes for CASSRGGAYEQYF. Complete variable domain (other parts from reference TRBV5-1 and TRBJ2-7): KAGVTQTPRYLIKTRGQQVTLSCSPISGHRSVSWYQQTPGQGLQFLFEYFSETQRNKGNFPGRFSGRQFSNSRSEMNVSTLELGDSALYLCASSRGGAYEQYFGPGTRLTVT.